Below are 27 T cell receptor beta chains sequenced from a single sample in a study of beta chain features in type 1 diabetes. Expressed TCRB transcripts were sequenced because the entire RNA isolate underwent reverse transcription. Profiled with immunoSEQ multiplex PCR; TCRdb holds only in-frame clones, not every one. The data hold roughly 230,000 clones, with 9.6% observed a single time. The sample consisted of naive CD4+ T cells from blood. These receptors originate from a woman between 18 and 29 years old in good health.

In this sample, this clone turned up a few times. The chain joins TRBV18 to TRBJ2-3; D is possibly TRBD1 (6 bases). V shed 3 bases and J shed 0 bases, with 7 bases lying between them. The CDR3 consists of 14 residues. Per germline, CDR1 KGHSH and CDR2 LQKENI. The CDR3, as DNA: TGTGCCAGCTCACCCGGACAGAGCACAGATACGCAGTATTTT. Translating it yields CASSPGQSTDTQYF. The entire variable domain, with the rest obtained from reference TRBV18 and TRBJ2-3, is as follows: NAGVMQNPRHLVRRRGQEARLRCSPMKGHSHVYWYRQLPEEGLKFMVYLQKENIIDESGMPKERFSAEFPKEGPSILRIQQVVRGDSAAYFCASSPGQSTDTQYFGPGTRLTVL.

This clone was seen more than once but under ten times. The chain couples TRBV27 to TRBJ2-1; the match to TRBD2 covers 13 bases. CDR3 length equals 16 residues. Per the germline V gene, CDR1 is MNHEY and CDR2 is SMNVEV (reference sequence). Trimming at V came to 5 bases and at J to 8 bases, leaving 9 bases not matched to a gene. The CDR3 region has the DNA TGTGCCAGCAGTAAAACCGGGACTAGCGGGGTGGATGAGCAGTTCTTC. This translates into CASSKTGTSGVDEQFF.

In this sample, this clone turned up a few times. The chain combines TRBV5-1 with TRBJ2-1; 7 bases fit TRBD2. The CDR3 has 14 amino acids. CDR1 and CDR2 from the germline V gene are SGHRS and YFSETQ. Trimming cost V 4 bases and J 7 bases; bases outside gene matches: 8. CDR3 sequence reads: CASSPLGGVNEQFF. The CDR3 nucleotides read TGCGCCAGCAGCCCATTGGGGGGGGTGAATGAGCAGTTCTTC.

This clone was recorded a few times. This chain joins TRBV5-4 and TRBJ2-4; 14 nucleotides line up with TRBD2. Germline-derived CDR1 and CDR2 are SGHNT and YYREEE (reference sequence). This CDR3 has 15 amino acids. The J segment lost 10 bases and the V segment lost 3 bases, leaving 6 bases of the junction unmatched. CDR3 protein: CASSSGTSGREIQYF. The DNA for the CDR3 is TGTGCCAGCAGCTCCGGGACTAGCGGGAGAGAGATTCAGTACTTC.

V is TRBV6-1 and J is TRBJ1-6; weak D call: TRBD1 (5 bases). CDR3 size: 14 residues. Looked up from germline, CDR1 is MNHNS and CDR2 is SASEGT. V was shortened by 5 bases and J by 7 bases, with 12 bases between the two germline ends. The chain's CDR3 is CASSLSGGNSPLHF. The CDR3 DNA reads as TGTGCCAGCAGTCTTTCGGGGGGGAATTCACCCCTCCACTTT.

This clone turned up a few times. The chain couples TRBV5-1 to TRBJ2-4; 8 nucleotides align to TRBD2. This CDR3 contains 17 residues. Trimming at V came to 0 bases and at J to 1 base, leaving 6 bases not matched to a gene. Germline V gene lookup returns CDR1 SGHRS and CDR2 YFSETQ. In nucleotides, the CDR3 is TGCGCCAGCAGCTTGGAACCGGGAGGGCCGGCCAAAAACATTCAGTACTTC. It is translated as CASSLEPGGPAKNIQYF.

This clone was seen repeatedly, ten times or more. V is TRBV7-2 and J is TRBJ2-3, with TRBD2 matching over 14 bases. Trimming took 4 bases from V and 2 from J; bases not matched to a gene: 2. The CDR3 extends over 16 amino acids. Per the germline V gene, CDR1 is SGHTA and CDR2 is FQGNSA. CDR3 sequence reads: CASSWGLAGVTDTQYF. In DNA, the CDR3 is TGTGCCAGCAGCTGGGGACTAGCGGGAGTCACAGATACGCAGTATTTT.

The rearrangement joins TRBV10-3 to TRBJ2-1; D may be TRBD1 (5 bases). CDR3 length: 16 residues. Germline lookup yields CDR1 ENHRY and CDR2 SYGVKD. Trimming shortened V by 3 bases and J by 5 bases, and 17 bases separated the two germline ends. CDR3 nucleotide sequence: TGTGCCATCAGTGATCCCACAGGCTTCGTACACAATGAGCAGTTCTTC. Amino acids: CAISDPTGFVHNEQFF.

This clone was observed a few times. The rearrangement joins TRBV15 to TRBJ1-5, with 7 bases aligning to TRBD1. The length of the CDR3 is 16 residues. The ends lost 3 bases at V and 2 bases at J; junction bases unmatched: 7. In germline, CDR1 is LNHNV, CDR2 YYDKDF (reference sequence). The CDR3 sequence: CATSSSRGLGNQPQHF. The CDR3 DNA sequence: TGTGCCACCAGCAGCAGCAGGGGGTTGGGCAATCAGCCCCAGCATTTT.

V usage is TRBV9 and J usage is TRBJ2-3; TRBD2 is a possible D gene (6 bases). Trimming took off 0 bases at V and 6 bases at J, with 11 bases between the two ends. The CDR3 has 14 residues. CDR1 is SGDLS and CDR2 is YYNGEE in the germline V gene. The CDR3 sequence is CASSVGGGRDTQYF. CDR3 nucleotides: TGTGCCAGCAGCGTAGGTGGGGGGAGGGATACGCAGTATTTT.

The rearrangement uses TRBV5-4 and TRBJ2-1; the D gene is possibly TRBD1 (5 bases). There are 14 residues in the CDR3. The germline V gene has CDR1 SGHNT and CDR2 YYREEE (reference sequence). Trimming took off 6 bases at V and 5 bases at J, with 15 bases between the two ends. The CDR3 reads CASTYQGSDNEQFF. The CDR3 DNA follows: TGTGCCAGCACCTACCAGGGCTCTGACAATGAGCAGTTCTTC.

This clone was detected only a few times. For the CDR3, the DNA is TGTGCCAGTAGTATCAACTCCGGGACTCCCCTCTACGAGCAGTACTTC. This sequence encodes CASSINSGTPLYEQYF. The gene calls are TRBV19 and TRBJ2-7; D might be TRBD2 (6 bases). V lost 3 bases to trimming and J lost 3 bases, with 18 bases between them. CDR3 length: 16 residues. Germline CDR1 reads LNHDA; CDR2 reads SQIVND (reference sequence).

V usage is TRBV5-1 and J usage is TRBJ1-1; D remains unclear. This CDR3 is built from 13 residues. Trimming took 2 bases from V and 0 from J, leaving 5 bases between them. Germline V gene sequence: CDR1 SGHRS, CDR2 YFSETQ. For the CDR3, the DNA is TGCGCCAGCAGCTTTAAATTGAACACTGAAGCTTTCTTT. This gives the protein CASSFKLNTEAFF. Looking up the rest from reference TRBV5-1 and TRBJ1-1 gives the full variable domain: KAGVTQTPRYLIKTRGQQVTLSCSPISGHRSVSWYQQTPGQGLQFLFEYFSETQRNKGNFPGRFSGRQFSNSRSEMNVSTLELGDSALYLCASSFKLNTEAFFGQGTRLTVV.

This clone appeared a few times. This chain uses TRBV14 with TRBJ2-7, with TRBD2 matching over 8 bases. J lost 0 bases, V lost 9 bases, and 10 bases had no gene match. CDR3 size: 15 residues. CDR1 SGHDN and CDR2 FVKESK come from the germline V gene. The CDR3 DNA reads TGTGCCAGTCCCCGCGGCGGGAGGAGCTCCTACGAGCAGTACTTC. It translates to CASPRGGRSSYEQYF.

The V gene is TRBV5-4, the J gene TRBJ2-7; 8 positions match TRBD2. There are 15 residues in the CDR3. V lost 4 bases to trimming and J lost 1 base; unmatched junction nucleotides: 7. Looked up from germline, CDR1 is SGHNT and CDR2 is YYREEE (reference sequence). The CDR3 region has the DNA TGTGCCAGCAGCCCTACTAGCGGAAGGTCCTACGAGCAGTACTTC. Its translation is CASSPTSGRSYEQYF.

This chain uses TRBV2 with TRBJ2-5; 11 bases match TRBD1. Germline trimming cut 7 bases from V and 5 bases from J; bases unmatched to any gene: 9. This CDR3 is 15 amino acids long. Germline CDR1 and CDR2: SNHLY and FYNNEI. CDR3 nucleotides: TGTGCCAGCAACGGAGGACAGGGGGCGGGGGAGACCCAGTACTTC. It codes for CASNGGQGAGETQYF.

In its sample, this clone was seen a few times. The CDR3 region is CASSPGQTTDTQYF. The CDR3 nucleotides are TGCGCCAGCAGCCCGGGACAGACCACAGATACGCAGTATTTT. The rearrangement uses TRBV5-1 and TRBJ2-3; TRBD1 matches at 7 bases. Germline assignment: CDR1 SGHRS and CDR2 YFSETQ. V lost 4 bases to trimming and J lost 2 bases; unmatched junction nucleotides: 4. The CDR3 is made up of 14 amino acids.

The chain couples TRBV28 to TRBJ2-7; 8 bases are a match to TRBD1. The CDR3 is 13 residues long. The germline gives CDR1 MDHEN, CDR2 SYDVKM. The V segment lost 6 bases and the J segment 6 bases; nucleotides outside the gene matches: 7. The CDR3 nucleotides read TGTGCCAGCAGCTCGGGACAGGACGGCGAGCAGTACTTC. Protein product: CASSSGQDGEQYF.

This clone occurred a few times. The identical CDR3 is also encoded by other nucleotide sequences in the sample. This chain joins TRBV29-1 and TRBJ1-1; possible D gene TRBD1, 5 bases. V lost 6 bases and J 0 bases, leaving 11 bases between the germline ends. This CDR3 spans 13 amino acids. Germline V gene lookup returns CDR1 SQVTM and CDR2 ANQGSEA. The CDR3 DNA reads as TGCAGCGTCGAACGGGGGTTGAACACTGAAGCTTTCTTT. This translates into CSVERGLNTEAFF.

The V and J genes are TRBV6-5 and TRBJ2-5; tentative D call: TRBD1 (6 bases). CDR1 and CDR2 from the germline V gene are MNHEY and SVGAGI. CDR3 size: 14 residues. Trimming took off 4 bases at V and 5 bases at J, with 14 bases between the two ends. CDR3 DNA sequence: TGTGCCAGCAGTTGGGACATGTCATCGGAGACCCAGTACTTC. Translation: CASSWDMSSETQYF.

This rearrangement joins TRBV14 to TRBJ1-1; 8 bases line up with TRBD1. V lost 8 bases, J lost 2 bases, and 4 bases stayed unmatched. Per germline, CDR1 SGHDN and CDR2 FVKESK. The CDR3 runs to 13 residues. The CDR3 coding sequence is TGTGCCAGCGGTACAGGGGGTAACACTGAAGCTTTCTTT. Translating gives CASGTGGNTEAFF.

V and J are TRBV2 and TRBJ1-2, with TRBD1 matching 8 bases. The length of the CDR3 is 14 residues. V shed 7 bases and J 6 bases; nucleotides not matched to a gene: 10. Germline CDR1 is SNHLY and CDR2 is FYNNEI. CDR3 amino acids: CASTVEQGADGYTF. CDR3 bases: TGTGCCAGCACCGTTGAGCAGGGGGCTGATGGCTACACCTTC.

The chain employs TRBV19 and TRBJ1-1, with 7 bases identical to TRBD1. From germline, CDR1 is LNHDA and CDR2 SQIVND (reference sequence). V was clipped by 3 bases and J by 8 bases; unmatched bases: 6. The CDR3 is made up of 13 amino acids. The CDR3 sequence is CASSIRGGPEAFF. CDR3 sequence (DNA): TGTGCCAGTAGTATTAGAGGGGGCCCAGAAGCTTTCTTT.

The V call is TRBV6-1, the J call TRBJ2-5, with D maybe TRBD1 (5 bases). CDR3 length: 14 amino acids. CDR1 and CDR2 (germline): MNHNS, SASEGT. Trimming left V 5 bases short and J 3 bases short, with 13 bases between. The CDR3 loop reads CASSSQGSKETQYF. Written as DNA, the CDR3 is TGTGCCAGCAGTTCGCAGGGAAGCAAAGAGACCCAGTACTTC.

This clone was seen more than once but under ten times. This chain connects TRBV14 to TRBJ1-2; D gene unclear. The V end was cut by 0 bases, the J end by 5 bases, with 4 bases between. This CDR3 has 12 residues. CDR1 and CDR2 (germline): SGHDN, FVKESK. CDR3 in amino acids: CASSQDRYGYTF. DNA of the CDR3: TGTGCCAGCAGCCAAGACCGGTATGGCTACACCTTC. Looking up the rest from reference TRBV14 and TRBJ1-2 gives the full variable domain: EAGVTQFPSHSVIEKGQTVTLRCDPISGHDNLYWYRRVMGKEIKFLLHFVKESKQDESGMPNNRFLAERTGGTYSTLKVQPAELEDSGVYFCASSQDRYGYTFGSGTRLTVV.

This clone was observed a few times. J is TRBJ2-3 and V is TRBV5-4; D possibly corresponds to TRBD2 (5 bases). This CDR3 has 15 amino acids. The germline CDR1 and CDR2 sequences are SGHNT and YYREEE (reference sequence). Trimming left V 0 bases short and J 0 bases short, with 8 bases between. This CDR3 reads CASSLGRMSTDTQYF. CDR3 bases: TGTGCCAGCAGCTTGGGGAGGATGAGCACAGATACGCAGTATTTT.

The rearrangement joins TRBV7-2 to TRBJ1-3; D unclear. V was shortened by 0 bases and J by 0 bases, with 9 bases between the two germline ends. Per germline, CDR1 SGHTA and CDR2 FQGNSA. CDR3 size: 16 residues. CDR3 region: CASSLALSRSGNTIYF. Written as DNA, the CDR3 is TGTGCCAGCAGCTTAGCGTTGAGCCGCTCTGGAAACACCATATATTTT.